This entry describes one T cell receptor beta chain. Its binding antigen is unknown. The record has no base qualities; no much larger clone is one base away. Trimming removed 5 bases from V and 0 bases from J, leaving 16 bases between the germline ends. The CDR3 starts with the cysteine, ends with the phenylalanine, and has 16 residues. The CDR3 DNA has 48 bases and is translated from base 1. Reading the germline V gene gives CDR1 SGHTA and CDR2 FQGNSA. PBMCs were isolated by density centrifugation and stained for CD3, CD4 and CD8, and CD4+ and CD8+ T cells were sorted on a FACSAria. Scalp biopsies and blood samples were provided by unaffected controls. This sample stems from a study of CD8+ T cells in alopecia areata (dated by TCRdb to the late 2010s). For the wider study: The study used high-throughput TCRbeta sequencing to examine T cell clonal expansion in alopecia areata, in both the C3H/HeJ mouse model and human patients. In humans, TCRbeta sequencing was performed on scalp tissue and on sorted CD4+ and CD8+ peripheral blood T cells from healthy controls and from patients with patchy or totalis/universalis alopecia areata. Clonality in the scalp was compared among normal scalp (n=4), patchy alopecia areata scalp (n=8), and alopecia totalis/universalis scalp (n=8). RNA came from the PAXgene miRNA kit for fixed scalp, the miRNeasy kit for PBMCs, and the RNeasy kit for mouse skin. Amplification of TCRbeta CDR3 regions was done by immunoSEQ multiplex PCR using 35 Vbeta forward primers and 13 Jbeta reverse primers. The study at large found these results: Compared with normal scalp, lesional scalp had higher clonality and more expanded CD8+ clones, particularly in alopecia totalis/universalis, a pattern that suggests antigenic drive. Shared TCR sequences between patients were less evident than in mice, which may be partly attributable to HLA diversity in the patient population. Unlike mouse skin, which is dominated by gammadelta T cells, normal human skin has resident alphabeta T cells that are also sequenced, and this complicates analysis of the scalp TCR repertoire.

Library preparation was by the immunoSEQ multiplex PCR assay. To provide template for TCR sequencing, every sample had RNA extracted and reverse transcribed into cDNA. First-strand cDNA was synthesized with SuperScript III using a 2:1 mix of oligo-dT and random hexamers. A synthetic immune receptor repertoire was used to gauge amplification bias, and whatever bias remained was removed computationally. The original methods were these. Raw reads were preprocessed to remove errors, and CDR3 was defined according to IMGT conventions as the region from the conserved cysteine to phenylalanine. Clonality was computed as 1 minus the Shannon entropy, with the entropy normalized by log2 of the number of productive unique TCRs. Whether scalp clones were CD4 or CD8 was inferred by matching scalp TCRbeta sequences against CD4 and CD8 repertoires sorted from blood. The immuneACCESS repertoire file appears here via TCRdb, limited to in-frame rearrangements. These files lack a portion of the clones; in checked studies, under half of the deficit traces to unresolved V genes, and the cause of the others is not known. V and J calls and clone size are copied from that table; D and trimming were computed from the DNA. In this sample the table shows roughly 150,000 clones, 50% to 60% of which occur a single time. The biggest ten clones account for 4% to 5.5% of the sample.

Sequencing was carried out using CD4+ T cells sorted from blood. This sequence was found in a human donor in good health. This chain is built from TRBV7-2 and TRBJ2-5; the D gene is perhaps TRBD2, from 7 matching bases. The CDR3 protein: CASSTRGAGNQETQYF. The base sequence is TGTGCCAGCAGCACCCGGGGGGCGGGAAACCAAGAGACCCAGTACTTC.